This is a list of T cell receptor beta chains from one sample in a study of Ad26.COV2.S vaccination and SARS-CoV-2 variants. Using immunoSEQ multiplex PCR, the repertoire was profiled, and TCRdb retains in-frame clones only, with some absent. The sample shows 200,000 to 250,000 clones, roughly 90% of them seen only once. The input for sequencing was peripheral blood, taken in a trial of Ad26.COV2.S vaccine versus placebo. Source of these receptors: a person between 18 and 65 years old who received the Ad26.COV2.S COVID-19 vaccine or a placebo. Both conserved end residues are part of each CDR3.

>TRBV6-5|16|TRBJ2-7
CASSYSGLSSIYEQYF
>TRBV4-1|14|TRBJ1-1
CASTQDRGLAEAFF
>TRBV5-1|15|TRBJ1-2
CASSPGQLANYGYTF
>TRBV10-3|14|TRBJ1-5
CAISDPVVNQPQHF
>TRBV7-9|11|TRBJ2-5
CASSLVETQYF
>TRBV11-2|13|TRBJ1-2
CASSLGRVDGYTF
>TRBV15|14|TRBJ1-1
CATSRGDRNTEAFF
>TRBV7-2|17|TRBJ2-1
CASSLGVSSGSGYEQFF
>TRBV9|13|TRBJ2-5
CASSVASQETQYF
>TRBV2|13|TRBJ2-5
CASSLDRQETQYF
>TRBV6-2/TRBV6-3|15|TRBJ2-5
CASSALRGAQETQYF
>TRBV2|16|TRBJ2-7
CASSGRLAGSSYEQYF
>TRBV18|14|TRBJ2-7
CASSPNSLVYEQYF
>TRBV24-1|11|TRBJ2-5
CATSDVETQYF
>TRBV11-2|17|TRBJ1-4
CASSPTIGQGFGEKLFF
>TRBV28|15|TRBJ2-7
CASTLGTSASYEQYF
>TRBV28|16|TRBJ2-7
CASSSPDRVLSYEQYF
>TRBV5-6|14|TRBJ1-2
CASSGHGPADGYTF
>TRBV9|16|TRBJ2-1
CASSPGASGGAREQFF
>TRBV7-2|11|TRBJ1-2
CASGDRFAYTF
>TRBV7-2|16|TRBJ1-2
CASSLVSGEVNYGYTF
>TRBV11-2|12|TRBJ2-7
CASSFPRYEQYF
>TRBV5-8|12|TRBJ1-1
CASSWGGGKAFF
>TRBV18|15|TRBJ2-7
CASSPVTGQTYEQYF
>TRBV19|10|TRBJ2-1
CASKILGQFF
>TRBV28|15|TRBJ1-1
CASSDLQGGGTEAFF
>TRBV7-3|12|TRBJ1-1
CASSQGGTEAFF
>TRBV4-3|17|TRBJ2-1
CASSQDRGLAGLNEQFF
>TRBV11-2|16|TRBJ2-7
CASSPRFLAGVHEQYF
>TRBV19|15|TRBJ2-3
CASSIGDRSTDTQYF
>TRBV28|14|TRBJ1-2
CASKQDRGNYGYTF
>TRBV28|14|TRBJ2-3
CASSFPGGTDTQYF
>TRBV19|15|TRBJ2-3
CASSSLTGNTDTQYF
>TRBV28|12|TRBJ2-1
CASSSLTGPGFF
>TRBV11-2|13|TRBJ2-7
CASSRLASYEQYF
>TRBV11-1|15|TRBJ1-1
CASSSPGEMYTEAFF
>TRBV15|15|TRBJ2-3
CATSGLASSTDTQYF
>TRBV7-2|17|TRBJ2-3
CASSSRRSLAGESTQYF
>TRBV18|14|TRBJ1-5
CASSPGSSEQPQHF
>TRBV5-1|15|TRBJ2-7
CASSQAGGSRGEQYF
>TRBV30|13|TRBJ1-2
CAWGRGLDYGYTF
>TRBV7-8|16|TRBJ1-5
CASRQDRVGDNQPQHF
>TRBV2|13|TRBJ2-5
CASSGGNFETQYF
>TRBV4-1|14|TRBJ2-3
CASSLVISTDTQYF
>TRBV18|14|TRBJ2-5
CASSRSVTQETQYF
>TRBV4-1|12|TRBJ1-5
CASSSYGQPQHF
>TRBV6-5|15|TRBJ2-7
CASSYSNGQSYEQYF
>TRBV19|17|TRBJ1-4
CASSIGPYGGAGEKLFF
>TRBV13|14|TRBJ1-6
CASSSGWKNSPLHF
>TRBV5-1|16|TRBJ2-2
CASRRGGRENTGELFF
>TRBV3-1/TRBV3-2|14|TRBJ1-4
CATRGVATNEKLFF
>TRBV7-2|11|TRBJ1-1
CGAGGDTEAFF